The rows below give T cell receptor beta chains drawn from one sample of a study of control samples from healthy donors and cancer patients. Some clones are missing from TCRdb's copy, which holds only in-frame ones; the method was immunoSEQ multiplex PCR. This sample carries fewer than 200,000 clones, about 91% of them seen once, and the ten largest clones take nearly 5%. The source material was blood. Every receptor here comes from a woman in her twenties or thirties in good health. CDR3s include the opening cysteine and the closing phenylalanine or tryptophan. The order of the fields is D gene, clone size, V gene, J gene, CDR3 length, CDR3 DNA, CDR3 protein. D genes are given only for firm matches. Rows give clone size only sometimes, using once, few, many, or a class for an expanded clone.

D gene: .; clone size: .; V gene: TRBV24-1; J gene: TRBJ1-5; CDR3 length: 14; CDR3 DNA: TGTGCCACCAGTGAGCGCGGAGGGAATCAGCCCCAGCATTTT; CDR3 protein: CATSERGGNQPQHF
D gene: TRBD2; clone size: .; V gene: TRBV28; J gene: TRBJ2-7; CDR3 length: 15; CDR3 DNA: TGTGCCAGCAGCGGGACTAGCGGGAGGGTCTACGAGCAGTACTTC; CDR3 protein: CASSGTSGRVYEQYF
D gene: .; clone size: .; V gene: TRBV7-9; J gene: TRBJ2-1; CDR3 length: 13; CDR3 DNA: TGTGCCAGCAGCTTAAGCCAGGACAATGAGCAGTTCTTC; CDR3 protein: CASSLSQDNEQFF
D gene: TRBD1; clone size: .; V gene: TRBV2; J gene: TRBJ1-1; CDR3 length: 12; CDR3 DNA: TGTGCCAGCAGTGAAGGGAACAGGGGAACTTTCTTT; CDR3 protein: CASSEGNRGTFF
D gene: .; clone size: .; V gene: TRBV19; J gene: TRBJ2-1; CDR3 length: 15; CDR3 DNA: TGTGCCAGCGGACCCATTAGCCTAGACTACAATGAGCAGTTCTTC; CDR3 protein: CASGPISLDYNEQFF
D gene: TRBD1; clone size: once; V gene: TRBV24-1; J gene: TRBJ1-4; CDR3 length: 15; CDR3 DNA: TGTGCCACCGAAAAAAGAGGGACAGGGAGGGAAAAACTGTTTTTT; CDR3 protein: CATEKRGTGREKLFF
D gene: TRBD1; clone size: .; V gene: TRBV19; J gene: TRBJ1-5; CDR3 length: 16; CDR3 DNA: TGTGCCAGTAGTATAGATAACACAGGGGGCAATCAGCCCCAGCATTTT; CDR3 protein: CASSIDNTGGNQPQHF
D gene: .; clone size: .; V gene: TRBV6-1; J gene: TRBJ1-1; CDR3 length: 13; CDR3 DNA: TGTGCCAGCAGTGAAACATGGAACACTGAAGCTTTCTTT; CDR3 protein: CASSETWNTEAFF
D gene: .; clone size: .; V gene: TRBV3-1/TRBV3-2; J gene: TRBJ2-3; CDR3 length: 15; CDR3 DNA: TGTGCCAGCAGCCAAGGGGACGGCGGGTTAGATACGCAGTATTTT; CDR3 protein: CASSQGDGGLDTQYF
D gene: .; clone size: once; V gene: TRBV5-5; J gene: TRBJ1-2; CDR3 length: 15; CDR3 DNA: TGTGCCAGCAGCCCGGCGGAAGGGAATAACTATGGCTACACCTTC; CDR3 protein: CASSPAEGNNYGYTF
D gene: .; clone size: once; V gene: TRBV28; J gene: TRBJ2-7; CDR3 length: 13; CDR3 DNA: TGTGCCAGCAGTTTATCTAGCAGCTACGAGCAGTACTTC; CDR3 protein: CASSLSSSYEQYF
D gene: .; clone size: .; V gene: TRBV3-1/TRBV3-2; J gene: TRBJ1-6; CDR3 length: 13; CDR3 DNA: TGTGCCAGCAGCCAGACCTTAAATTCACCCCTCCACTTT; CDR3 protein: CASSQTLNSPLHF
D gene: .; clone size: .; V gene: TRBV19; J gene: TRBJ1-2; CDR3 length: 12; CDR3 DNA: TGTGCCAGTAGTCCTGGACAGTTTGGCTACACCTTC; CDR3 protein: CASSPGQFGYTF
D gene: TRBD2; clone size: .; V gene: TRBV24-1; J gene: TRBJ2-2; CDR3 length: 17; CDR3 DNA: TGTGCCACCAGTGACCCGGGACTAGCGGGGTACACCGGGGAGCTGTTTTTT; CDR3 protein: CATSDPGLAGYTGELFF
D gene: TRBD1; clone size: .; V gene: TRBV7-9; J gene: TRBJ2-7; CDR3 length: 14; CDR3 DNA: TGTGCCAGCAGCTTTATGACAGGGAACAACGAGCAGTACTTC; CDR3 protein: CASSFMTGNNEQYF
D gene: TRBD2; clone size: once; V gene: TRBV19; J gene: TRBJ2-1; CDR3 length: 15; CDR3 DNA: TGTGCCAGTAGCAGCGGGGGGAGTCACAACAATGAGCAGTTCTTC; CDR3 protein: CASSSGGSHNNEQFF
D gene: TRBD2; clone size: .; V gene: TRBV7-2; J gene: TRBJ2-1; CDR3 length: 16; CDR3 DNA: TGTGCCAGCAGCAAAACCGGGACTAGCGGCTACAATGAGCAGTTCTTC; CDR3 protein: CASSKTGTSGYNEQFF
D gene: TRBD1; clone size: few; V gene: TRBV20-1; J gene: TRBJ2-4; CDR3 length: 11; CDR3 DNA: TGCAGTGCTAGGGAACCGACAGGGGAGTACTTC; CDR3 protein: CSAREPTGEYF
D gene: TRBD1; clone size: .; V gene: TRBV2; J gene: TRBJ1-1; CDR3 length: 13; CDR3 DNA: TGTGCCAGCAGTTTCTCAGGGGGCACTGAAGCTTTCTTT; CDR3 protein: CASSFSGGTEAFF
D gene: .; clone size: .; V gene: TRBV13; J gene: TRBJ2-1; CDR3 length: 15; CDR3 DNA: TGTGCCAGCAGCTTAGTGGGGGACCCCTACAATGAGCAGTTCTTC; CDR3 protein: CASSLVGDPYNEQFF
D gene: .; clone size: once; V gene: TRBV27; J gene: TRBJ2-1; CDR3 length: 13; CDR3 DNA: TGTGCCAGCATCTCGGGCACCTACAATGAGCAGTTCTTC; CDR3 protein: CASISGTYNEQFF
D gene: .; clone size: .; V gene: TRBV5-1; J gene: TRBJ1-1; CDR3 length: 13; CDR3 DNA: TGCGCCAGCAGCTTGGAGACGAACACTGAAGCTTTCTTT; CDR3 protein: CASSLETNTEAFF
D gene: .; clone size: .; V gene: TRBV7-8; J gene: TRBJ1-1; CDR3 length: 11; CDR3 DNA: TGTGCCAGTGCTGTAGACACTGAAGCTTTCTTT; CDR3 protein: CASAVDTEAFF
D gene: TRBD2; clone size: once; V gene: TRBV10-3; J gene: TRBJ2-2; CDR3 length: 16; CDR3 DNA: TGTGCCATCAGCATGCTCGGGGGGTCGAACACCGGGGAGCTGTTTTTT; CDR3 protein: CAISMLGGSNTGELFF
D gene: TRBD1; clone size: .; V gene: TRBV5-6; J gene: TRBJ1-1; CDR3 length: 16; CDR3 DNA: TGTGCCAGCAGCTCCCGGGACAGACTTCTGAACACTGAAGCTTTCTTT; CDR3 protein: CASSSRDRLLNTEAFF
D gene: .; clone size: .; V gene: TRBV4-1; J gene: TRBJ2-3; CDR3 length: 17; CDR3 DNA: TGCGCCAGCAGCCACTCTCCCAGGGCAGGACGCACAGATACGCAGTATTTT; CDR3 protein: CASSHSPRAGRTDTQYF
D gene: .; clone size: .; V gene: TRBV19; J gene: TRBJ1-1; CDR3 length: 12; CDR3 DNA: TGTGCCAGTAGTGCAGGGACGGCTTGGGCTTTCTTT; CDR3 protein: CASSAGTAWAFF
D gene: .; clone size: .; V gene: TRBV5-1; J gene: TRBJ2-1; CDR3 length: 14; CDR3 DNA: TGCGCCAGCAGCTCTGGGTCTGGATACAATGAGCAGTTCTTC; CDR3 protein: CASSSGSGYNEQFF
D gene: TRBD2; clone size: .; V gene: TRBV5-5; J gene: TRBJ2-7; CDR3 length: 14; CDR3 DNA: TGTGCCAGCAGAACTAGCGGGAGGGCCCAGGAGCAGTACTTC; CDR3 protein: CASRTSGRAQEQYF
D gene: .; clone size: .; V gene: TRBV28; J gene: TRBJ1-2; CDR3 length: 13; CDR3 DNA: TGTGCCAGCAGTTTAGTTTACGGCGGCCCTAAGTTCTTC; CDR3 protein: CASSLVYGGPKFF
D gene: TRBD1; clone size: .; V gene: TRBV4-1; J gene: TRBJ2-4; CDR3 length: 20; CDR3 DNA: TGCGCCAGCAGCCAAGCGGGCGCGGACAGGGACACGTTAGCCAAAAACATTCAGTACTTC; CDR3 protein: CASSQAGADRDTLAKNIQYF
D gene: TRBD2; clone size: .; V gene: TRBV5-6; J gene: TRBJ2-1; CDR3 length: 16; CDR3 DNA: TGTGCCAGCAGCTCGACTAGCGGGAGCGCCTACAATGAGCAGTTCTTC; CDR3 protein: CASSSTSGSAYNEQFF
D gene: TRBD1; clone size: .; V gene: TRBV6-6; J gene: TRBJ1-5; CDR3 length: 13; CDR3 DNA: TGTGCCAGCAGTTTAACAGGGGGGCAGCCCCAGCATTTT; CDR3 protein: CASSLTGGQPQHF
D gene: .; clone size: .; V gene: TRBV4-1; J gene: TRBJ2-1; CDR3 length: 16; CDR3 DNA: TGCGCCAGCAGCCAGATTTTCCTGGGCCCCTACAATGAGCAGTTCTTC; CDR3 protein: CASSQIFLGPYNEQFF
D gene: .; clone size: .; V gene: TRBV9; J gene: TRBJ2-3; CDR3 length: 17; CDR3 DNA: TGTGCCAGCAGCGTAGATGCGGCCCCGACCACTTCAGATACGCAGTATTTT; CDR3 protein: CASSVDAAPTTSDTQYF
D gene: .; clone size: once; V gene: TRBV30; J gene: TRBJ1-1; CDR3 length: 17; CDR3 DNA: TGTGCCTGGACCCCCCATGGGGGGATCATCATGAACACTGAAGCTTTCTTT; CDR3 protein: CAWTPHGGIIMNTEAFF
D gene: .; clone size: .; V gene: TRBV28; J gene: TRBJ2-3; CDR3 length: 13; CDR3 DNA: TGTGCCAGCAGTTTAGACCCCGGGGATACGCAGTATTTT; CDR3 protein: CASSLDPGDTQYF
D gene: .; clone size: .; V gene: TRBV25-1; J gene: TRBJ1-3; CDR3 length: 14; CDR3 DNA: TGTGCCAGCATCGAGGACAGCTTCTTAAACACCATATATTTT; CDR3 protein: CASIEDSFLNTIYF
D gene: .; clone size: .; V gene: TRBV7-8; J gene: TRBJ2-5; CDR3 length: 10; CDR3 DNA: TGTGCCATCCGGGGAGAGACCCAGTACTTC; CDR3 protein: CAIRGETQYF
D gene: .; clone size: .; V gene: TRBV5-1; J gene: TRBJ1-1; CDR3 length: 13; CDR3 DNA: TGCGCCAGTCGCCACCGGGGCATCACTGAAGCTTTCTTT; CDR3 protein: CASRHRGITEAFF
D gene: .; clone size: .; V gene: TRBV19; J gene: TRBJ1-2; CDR3 length: 17; CDR3 DNA: TGTGCCAGTAGTCCGGAACGGGGGGCGGGGTACGTTAATGGCTACACCTTC; CDR3 protein: CASSPERGAGYVNGYTF
D gene: TRBD2; clone size: .; V gene: TRBV5-1; J gene: TRBJ2-5; CDR3 length: 16; CDR3 DNA: TGCGCCAGCAGCTTATTGGGACTAGGGAATCAAGAGACCCAGTACTTC; CDR3 protein: CASSLLGLGNQETQYF
D gene: .; clone size: .; V gene: TRBV2; J gene: TRBJ1-5; CDR3 length: 17; CDR3 DNA: TGTGCCAGCAGTCCATTTCTACCGACAGTTTCTAATCAGCCCCAGCATTTT; CDR3 protein: CASSPFLPTVSNQPQHF
D gene: TRBD1; clone size: .; V gene: TRBV5-1; J gene: TRBJ1-1; CDR3 length: 15; CDR3 DNA: TGCGCCAGCAGCCCCTGGGGGGACAGGGGGCGCGTAGCTTTCTTT; CDR3 protein: CASSPWGDRGRVAFF
D gene: .; clone size: .; V gene: TRBV19; J gene: TRBJ1-3; CDR3 length: 16; CDR3 DNA: TGTGCCAGTAGTACCTGGGGAGCAAGCTCTGGAAACACCATATATTTT; CDR3 protein: CASSTWGASSGNTIYF
D gene: .; clone size: .; V gene: TRBV19; J gene: TRBJ1-1; CDR3 length: 12; CDR3 DNA: TGTGCCAGTAGTATCCTGGGCCGTGAAGCTTTCTTT; CDR3 protein: CASSILGREAFF
D gene: TRBD2; clone size: .; V gene: TRBV5-1; J gene: TRBJ2-5; CDR3 length: 17; CDR3 DNA: TGCGCCAGCAGCTTGGTTCCCTTAGCGGGAGCAGGGGAGACCCAGTACTTC; CDR3 protein: CASSLVPLAGAGETQYF
D gene: .; clone size: .; V gene: TRBV28; J gene: TRBJ1-5; CDR3 length: 19; CDR3 DNA: TGTGCCAGCAGTTTGAGGGGAGCAGTACGACTTTATAGCAATCAGCCCCAGCATTTT; CDR3 protein: CASSLRGAVRLYSNQPQHF
D gene: .; clone size: .; V gene: TRBV20-1; J gene: TRBJ2-1; CDR3 length: 11; CDR3 DNA: TGCAGTGCGTCGAGCGGTGGTGAGCAGTTCTTC; CDR3 protein: CSASSGGEQFF
D gene: TRBD2; clone size: .; V gene: TRBV5-1; J gene: TRBJ2-1; CDR3 length: 15; CDR3 DNA: TGCGCCAGCAGCCCCCGGACTAGCGGGCCGAATGAGCAGTTCTTC; CDR3 protein: CASSPRTSGPNEQFF
D gene: .; clone size: few; V gene: TRBV29-1; J gene: TRBJ1-2; CDR3 length: 12; CDR3 DNA: TGCAGCGTTGAATTGGCAGGTTGGGGCTACACCTTC; CDR3 protein: CSVELAGWGYTF
D gene: .; clone size: .; V gene: TRBV3-1/TRBV3-2; J gene: TRBJ2-5; CDR3 length: 13; CDR3 DNA: TGTGCCAGCAGCCAAGCCGGAGTAGAGACCCAGTACTTC; CDR3 protein: CASSQAGVETQYF
D gene: TRBD2; clone size: .; V gene: TRBV4-1; J gene: TRBJ2-2; CDR3 length: 15; CDR3 DNA: TGCGCCAGCAGCCAAGACGTTGGGGGGGCCGGGGAGCTGTTTTTT; CDR3 protein: CASSQDVGGAGELFF
D gene: .; clone size: .; V gene: TRBV6-5; J gene: TRBJ2-3; CDR3 length: 15; CDR3 DNA: TGTGCCAGCAGCTTACCCCAGGCCGGGAGAGATACGCAGTATTTT; CDR3 protein: CASSLPQAGRDTQYF
D gene: TRBD2; clone size: once; V gene: TRBV7-2; J gene: TRBJ2-3; CDR3 length: 14; CDR3 DNA: TGTGCCAGCAGTTCCGGGAGGAGCACAGATACGCAGTATTTT; CDR3 protein: CASSSGRSTDTQYF